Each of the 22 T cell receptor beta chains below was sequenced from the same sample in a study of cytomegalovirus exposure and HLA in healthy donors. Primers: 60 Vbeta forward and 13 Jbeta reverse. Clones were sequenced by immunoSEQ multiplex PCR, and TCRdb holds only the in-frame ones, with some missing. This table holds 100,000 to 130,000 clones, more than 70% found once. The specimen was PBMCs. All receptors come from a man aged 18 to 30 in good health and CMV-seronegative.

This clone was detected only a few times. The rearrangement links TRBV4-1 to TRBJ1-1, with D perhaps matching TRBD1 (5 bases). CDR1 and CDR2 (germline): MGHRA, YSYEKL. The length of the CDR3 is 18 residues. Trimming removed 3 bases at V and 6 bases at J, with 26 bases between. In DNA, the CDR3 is TGCGCCAGCAGCCACCCATCGGGGAGAGCGGGGCCGCGGCCTGAAGCTTTCTTT. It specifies CASSHPSGRAGPRPEAFF.

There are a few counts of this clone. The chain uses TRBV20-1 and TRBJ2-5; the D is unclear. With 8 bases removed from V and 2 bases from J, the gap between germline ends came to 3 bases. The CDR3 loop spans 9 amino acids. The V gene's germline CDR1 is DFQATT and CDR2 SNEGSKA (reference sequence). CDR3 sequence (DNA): TGCAGTCCACAAGAGACCCAGTACTTC. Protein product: CSPQETQYF.

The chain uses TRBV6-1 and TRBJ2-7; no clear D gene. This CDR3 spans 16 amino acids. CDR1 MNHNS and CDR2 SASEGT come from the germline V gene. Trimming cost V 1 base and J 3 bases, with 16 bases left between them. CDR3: CASSEVLGVGGYEQYF. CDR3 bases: TGTGCCAGCAGTGAAGTTCTTGGTGTTGGCGGCTACGAGCAGTACTTC.

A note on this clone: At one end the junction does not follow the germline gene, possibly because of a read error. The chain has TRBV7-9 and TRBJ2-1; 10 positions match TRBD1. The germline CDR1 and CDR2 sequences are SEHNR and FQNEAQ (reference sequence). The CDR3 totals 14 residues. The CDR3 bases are TGTGCCAGCAGCTCCGAATCCCCGGGACAGGGGTGGATCTTC. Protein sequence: CASSSESPGQGWIF.

Here the CDR3 DNA reads TGTGCCAGCAGCAAAAGGGGGGGGCGAACTTCCTACGAGCAGTACTTC. This gives the protein CASSKRGGRTSYEQYF. The chain recombines TRBV21-1 with TRBJ2-7; the listed D gene, TRBD2, was not tested against the DNA. TRBV21-1 is tagged as a pseudogene. The CDR3 spans 16 residues.

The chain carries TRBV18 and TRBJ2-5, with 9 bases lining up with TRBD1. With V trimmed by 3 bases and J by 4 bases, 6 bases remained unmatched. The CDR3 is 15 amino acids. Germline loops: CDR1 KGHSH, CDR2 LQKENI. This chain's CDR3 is CASSPRTGEGETQYF. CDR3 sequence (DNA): TGTGCCAGCTCACCCCGGACAGGGGAGGGAGAGACCCAGTACTTC.

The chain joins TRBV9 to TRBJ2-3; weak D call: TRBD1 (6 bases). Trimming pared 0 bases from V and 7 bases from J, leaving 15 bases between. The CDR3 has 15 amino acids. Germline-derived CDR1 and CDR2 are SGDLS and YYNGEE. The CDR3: CASSVDWTERNTQYF. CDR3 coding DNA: TGTGCCAGCAGCGTAGATTGGACAGAAAGAAATACGCAGTATTTT.

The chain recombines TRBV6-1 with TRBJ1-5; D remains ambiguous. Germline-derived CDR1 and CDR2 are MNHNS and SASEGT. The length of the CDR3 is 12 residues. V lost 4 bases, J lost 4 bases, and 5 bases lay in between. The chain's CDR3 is CASSVYNQPQHF. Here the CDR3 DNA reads TGTGCCAGCAGTGTCTATAATCAGCCCCAGCATTTT.

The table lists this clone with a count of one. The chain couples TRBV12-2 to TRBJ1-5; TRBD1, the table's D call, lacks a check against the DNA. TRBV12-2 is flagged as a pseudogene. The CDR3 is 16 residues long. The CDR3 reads CASRPRTPASNQPQHF. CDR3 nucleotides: TGTGCAAGTCGCCCCCGGACACCGGCCAGCAATCAGCCCCAGCATTTT.

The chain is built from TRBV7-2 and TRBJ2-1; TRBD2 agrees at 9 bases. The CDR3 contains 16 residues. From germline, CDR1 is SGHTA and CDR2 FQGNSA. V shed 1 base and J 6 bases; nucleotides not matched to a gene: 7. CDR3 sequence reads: CASSLEAGGWRNEQFF. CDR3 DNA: TGTGCCAGCAGCTTAGAAGCGGGGGGCTGGCGCAATGAGCAGTTCTTC.

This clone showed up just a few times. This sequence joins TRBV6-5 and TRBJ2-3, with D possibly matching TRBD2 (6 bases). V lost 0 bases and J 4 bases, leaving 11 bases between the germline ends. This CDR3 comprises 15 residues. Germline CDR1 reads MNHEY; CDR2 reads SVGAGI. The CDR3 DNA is TGTGCCAGCAGTTACTCGGCGCTAGCGTCAGATACGCAGTATTTT. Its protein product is CASSYSALASDTQYF.

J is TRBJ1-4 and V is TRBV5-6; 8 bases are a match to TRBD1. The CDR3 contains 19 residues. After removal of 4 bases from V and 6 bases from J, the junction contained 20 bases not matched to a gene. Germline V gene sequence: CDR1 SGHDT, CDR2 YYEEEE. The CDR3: CASSPSKSKTGVLYEKLFF. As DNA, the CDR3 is TGTGCCAGCAGCCCCTCAAAATCAAAGACAGGGGTCTTGTATGAAAAACTGTTTTTT. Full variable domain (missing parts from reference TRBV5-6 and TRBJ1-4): DAGVTQSPTHLIKTRGQQVTLRCSPKSGHDTVSWYQQALGQGPQFIFQYYEEEERQRGNFPDRFSGHQFPNYSSELNVNALLLGDSALYLCASSPSKSKTGVLYEKLFFGSGTQLSVL.

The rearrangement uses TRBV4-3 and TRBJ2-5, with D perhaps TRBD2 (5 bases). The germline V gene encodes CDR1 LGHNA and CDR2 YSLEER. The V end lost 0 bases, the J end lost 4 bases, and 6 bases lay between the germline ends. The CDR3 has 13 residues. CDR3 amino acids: CASSQELVETQYF. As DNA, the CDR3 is TGCGCCAGCAGCCAAGAACTAGTAGAGACCCAGTACTTC.

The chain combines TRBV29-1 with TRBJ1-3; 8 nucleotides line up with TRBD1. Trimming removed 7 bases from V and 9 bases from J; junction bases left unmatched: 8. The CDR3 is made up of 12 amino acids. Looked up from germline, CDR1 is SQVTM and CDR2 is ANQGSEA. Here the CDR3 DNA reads TGCAGCGCGAGAGGACAGGGCGGCACCATATATTTT. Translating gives CSARGQGGTIYF.

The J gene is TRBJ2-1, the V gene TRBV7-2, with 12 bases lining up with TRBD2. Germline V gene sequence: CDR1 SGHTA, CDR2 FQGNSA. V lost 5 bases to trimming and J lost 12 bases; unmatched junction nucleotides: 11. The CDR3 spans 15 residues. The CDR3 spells CASSTRTSGAGSQFF. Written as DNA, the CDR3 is TGTGCCAGCAGCACCCGGACTAGCGGGGCGGGCTCGCAGTTCTTC.

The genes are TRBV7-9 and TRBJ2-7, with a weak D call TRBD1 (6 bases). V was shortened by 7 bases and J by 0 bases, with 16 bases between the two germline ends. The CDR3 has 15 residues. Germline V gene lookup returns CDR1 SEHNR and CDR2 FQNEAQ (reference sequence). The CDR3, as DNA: TGTGCCAGCATCCCAACAGGGAGACCCTCCTACGAGCAGTACTTC. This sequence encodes CASIPTGRPSYEQYF.

The CDR3 spells CASSFVSGRYTGELFF. CDR3 coding DNA: TGTGCCAGTAGTTTTGTGTCTGGGCGATACACCGGGGAGCTGTTTTTT. This rearrangement joins TRBV19 to TRBJ2-2; D is uncertain. Germline-derived CDR1 and CDR2 are LNHDA and SQIVND (reference sequence). The ends were cut back, 5 bases at V and 3 bases at J, with 16 bases in the middle. This CDR3 contains 16 residues.

The CDR3 reads CSVGGTQGPGAKNIQYF. The DNA for the CDR3 is TGCAGCGTTGGCGGGACTCAAGGTCCTGGGGCCAAAAACATTCAGTACTTC. This chain uses TRBV29-1 with TRBJ2-4; a possible D gene is TRBD2 (6 bases). The V and J ends lost 4 bases and 1 base respectively, with 20 bases between them. The length of the CDR3 is 17 residues. Germline V gives CDR1 SQVTM, CDR2 ANQGSEA.

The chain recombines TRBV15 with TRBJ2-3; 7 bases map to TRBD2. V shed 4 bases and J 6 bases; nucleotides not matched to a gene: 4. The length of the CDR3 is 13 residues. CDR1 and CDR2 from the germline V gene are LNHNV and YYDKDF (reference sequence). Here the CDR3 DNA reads TGTGCCACCAGCACGGGAGGCTTCGATACGCAGTATTTT. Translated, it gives CATSTGGFDTQYF.

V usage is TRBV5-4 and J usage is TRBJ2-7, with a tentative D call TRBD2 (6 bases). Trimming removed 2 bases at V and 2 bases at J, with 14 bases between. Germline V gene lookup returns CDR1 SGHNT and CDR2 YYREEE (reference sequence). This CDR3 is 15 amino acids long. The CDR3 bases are TGTGCCAGCAGCTTAGAGGAGGGCCGAGCCTACGAGCAGTACTTC. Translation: CASSLEEGRAYEQYF.

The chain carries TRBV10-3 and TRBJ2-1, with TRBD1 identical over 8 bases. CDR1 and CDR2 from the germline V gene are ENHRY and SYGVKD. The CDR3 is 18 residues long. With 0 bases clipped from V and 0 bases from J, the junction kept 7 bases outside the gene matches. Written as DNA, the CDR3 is TGTGCCATCAGTGAGTCTCCGGGACAGGTGGGCTCCTACAATGAGCAGTTCTTC. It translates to CAISESPGQVGSYNEQFF.

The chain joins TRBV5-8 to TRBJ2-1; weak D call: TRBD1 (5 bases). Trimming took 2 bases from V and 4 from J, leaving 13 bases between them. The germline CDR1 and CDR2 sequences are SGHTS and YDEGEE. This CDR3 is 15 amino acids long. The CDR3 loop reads CASSLEGDVYNEQFF. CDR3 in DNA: TGTGCCAGCAGCTTAGAAGGGGATGTGTACAATGAGCAGTTCTTC.